These 9 T cell receptor beta chains came from one sample sequenced in a study of blood T cell repertoires in COVID-19. Assay used: immunoSEQ multiplex PCR; TCRdb lists only in-frame clones, some missing. The sample comprises 270,000 or so clones, 84% of which are singletons, and 8% to 9.5% rests with the top ten. Sequenced material: peripheral blood. Source of these receptors: a human donor in a cohort sampled during active COVID-19.

The V call is TRBV3-1 (or the pseudogene TRBV3-2), the J call TRBJ1-6; no clear D gene. The V gene lost 4 bases and the J gene lost 10 bases, with 8 bases spanning the gap. From germline, CDR1 is LGHDT and CDR2 YNNKEL (reference sequence). The CDR3 has 12 residues. The CDR3 protein is CASSREGSPLHF. The CDR3 DNA reads TGTGCCAGCAGCCGTGAGGGCTCACCCCTCCACTTT.

The genes are TRBV29-1 and TRBJ1-2; D is uncertain. Germline CDR1 and CDR2: SQVTM and ANQGSEA. The CDR3 contains 14 residues. V lost 6 bases, J lost 5 bases, and 19 bases lay in between. CDR3 residues: CSVSRESLWYGYTF. The CDR3, as DNA: TGCAGCGTGAGTCGAGAGTCTTTGTGGTATGGCTACACCTTC.

The rearrangement joins TRBV28 to TRBJ1-1; 7 bases fit TRBD1. V shed 4 bases and J 7 bases; nucleotides not matched to a gene: 15. The CDR3 totals 16 residues. Germline loops: CDR1 MDHEN, CDR2 SYDVKM. The CDR3 sequence is CASSSRTMTGSGEAFF. The DNA for the CDR3 is TGTGCCAGCAGTTCGAGGACTATGACAGGGTCGGGTGAAGCTTTCTTT.

The V gene is TRBV25-1, the J gene TRBJ2-3; no reliable D call. The length of the CDR3 is 12 residues. The V end was cut by 4 bases, the J end by 4 bases, with 6 bases between. Germline V CDR1 and CDR2: MGHDK, SYGVNS. The CDR3 DNA sequence: TGTGCCAGCAGTGGCCAGGCAGATACGCAGTATTTT. This encodes CASSGQADTQYF.

This clone was counted a few times. V gene TRBV19 combines with J gene TRBJ2-5, with 8 bases that match TRBD2. The length of the CDR3 is 14 residues. Unmatched junction bases numbered 2, after V lost 1 base and J lost 4 bases. CDR1 and CDR2 (germline): LNHDA, SQIVND (reference sequence). CDR3 protein: CASSIAGGRETQYF. The CDR3 nucleotides are TGTGCCAGTAGTATAGCGGGAGGGAGAGAGACCCAGTACTTC.

The chain carries TRBV2 and TRBJ2-3, with 11 nucleotides matching TRBD2. CDR1 and CDR2 from the germline V gene are SNHLY and FYNNEI. After removal of 6 bases from V and 2 bases from J, the junction contained 4 bases not matched to a gene. The CDR3 is 15 residues long. This CDR3 is CASSRLAGPTDTQYF. For the CDR3, the DNA is TGTGCCAGCAGCAGACTAGCGGGGCCCACAGATACGCAGTATTTT.

The V call is TRBV28, the J call TRBJ1-2; possible D gene TRBD1, 5 bases. Germline CDR1 reads MDHEN; CDR2 reads SYDVKM. This CDR3 contains 13 residues. V lost 9 bases, J lost 3 bases, and 14 bases lay in between. The chain's CDR3 is CASAPGTDYGYTF. CDR3 in DNA: TGTGCCAGTGCCCCGGGGACTGACTATGGCTACACCTTC.

The V call is TRBV6-5, the J call TRBJ2-1; TRBD2 might be the D (7 bases). Germline CDR1 is MNHEY and CDR2 is SVGAGI. The CDR3 totals 15 residues. Trimming left V 8 bases short and J 1 base short, with 15 bases between. The CDR3 is CASRLGGPSYNEQFF. In DNA form, the CDR3 reads TGTGCCAGCCGACTGGGGGGGCCTTCCTACAATGAGCAGTTCTTC.

The chain uses TRBV6-5 and TRBJ2-7, with 8 bases lining up with TRBD1. This CDR3 has 14 amino acids. With V trimmed by 6 bases and J by 3 bases, 7 bases remained unmatched. Germline V gene sequence: CDR1 MNHEY, CDR2 SVGAGI. The CDR3 DNA reads as TGTGCCAGCAGACTTCAACAGGGGGACTACGAGCAGTACTTC. The encoded protein is CASRLQQGDYEQYF.